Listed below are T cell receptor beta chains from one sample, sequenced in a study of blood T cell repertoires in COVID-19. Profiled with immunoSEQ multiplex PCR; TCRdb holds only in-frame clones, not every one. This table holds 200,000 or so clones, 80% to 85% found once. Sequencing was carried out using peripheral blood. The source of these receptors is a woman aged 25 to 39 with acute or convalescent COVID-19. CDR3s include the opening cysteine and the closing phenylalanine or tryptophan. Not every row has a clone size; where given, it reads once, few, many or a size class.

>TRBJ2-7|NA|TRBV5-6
CASSLGQSSYEQYF
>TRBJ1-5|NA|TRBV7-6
CASSSAGAGEPNQPQHF
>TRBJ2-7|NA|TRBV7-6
CASSSGGVEQYF
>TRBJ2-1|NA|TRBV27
CASSFVASGLLGYEQFF
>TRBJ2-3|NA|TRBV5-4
CASSTGLAGGVTDTQYF
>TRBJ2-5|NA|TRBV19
CASSTPISGGQETQYF
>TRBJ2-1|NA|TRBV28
CASQPTPRDRNEQFF
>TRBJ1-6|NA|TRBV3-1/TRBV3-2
CASSLDGTGNSPLHF
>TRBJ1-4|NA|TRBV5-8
CASSSPNRGTNEKLFF
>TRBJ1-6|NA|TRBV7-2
CASSLRPADRANSPLHF
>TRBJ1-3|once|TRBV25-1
CASSERAGAISGNTIYF
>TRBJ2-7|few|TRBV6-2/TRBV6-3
CASSYPRDYQYEQYF
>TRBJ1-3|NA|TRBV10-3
CAISVGANSGNTIYF
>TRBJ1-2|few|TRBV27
CASSLSHSFNYGYTF
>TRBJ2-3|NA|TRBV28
CASRPGGSTDTQYF
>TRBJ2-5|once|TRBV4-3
CASSQGEAGTQYF
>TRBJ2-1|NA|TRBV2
CASTLKREQFF
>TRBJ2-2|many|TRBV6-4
CASSPGTEDTGELFF
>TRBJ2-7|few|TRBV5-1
CASSSISDRSLAVYF
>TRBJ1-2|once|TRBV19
CASSQDWRGYTF
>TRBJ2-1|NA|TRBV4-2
CASSQVSGAIYNEQFF
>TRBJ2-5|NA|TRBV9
CASSVGAGSIDPQYF
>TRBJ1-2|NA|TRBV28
CASSLVGDYGYTF
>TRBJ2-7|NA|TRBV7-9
CASSPSGTGEYF
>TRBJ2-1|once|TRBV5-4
CASSLEASGRAGPGFF
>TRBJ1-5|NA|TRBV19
CASSLTGNQPQHF
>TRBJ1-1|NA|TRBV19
CASSIGQLEAFF
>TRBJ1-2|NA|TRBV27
CASSLSAAGGVYTF
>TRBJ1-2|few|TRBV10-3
CAIQGVANYGYTF
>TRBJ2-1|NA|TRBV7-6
CASSSTGVNNEQFF
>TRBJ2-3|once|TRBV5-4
CASSLFSGGTDTQYF
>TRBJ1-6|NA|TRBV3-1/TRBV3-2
CASSQGSGRSPLHF
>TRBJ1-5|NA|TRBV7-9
CASSPDRSEGPQHF
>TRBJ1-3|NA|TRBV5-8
CASRVRLSGNTIYF
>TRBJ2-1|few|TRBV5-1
CASSLVAGTSYNEQFF
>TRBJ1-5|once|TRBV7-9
CASSPGHGTDQPQHF
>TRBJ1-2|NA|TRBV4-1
CASSQVGREYGYTF
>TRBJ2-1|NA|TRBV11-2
CASSEGGSDEQFF